This entry lists 20 T cell receptor beta chains sequenced from one sample in a study of blood T cell repertoires in COVID-19. The assay was immunoSEQ multiplex PCR, and TCRdb's table has in-frame clones only and misses some. The table shows roughly 370,000 clones, with 85% to 90% occurring only once. The sample taken for sequencing was PBMCs or T cells enriched from blood (not recorded which). The receptors come from a woman between 50 and 59 years old who had recovered from COVID-19.

V usage is TRBV12-5 and J usage is TRBJ1-6; 9 bases match TRBD1. The CDR3 sequence is 14 residues long. Trimming took 7 bases from V and 6 from J; bases not matched to a gene: 4. Germline CDR1 is LGHNT and CDR2 is FRNRAP. The chain's CDR3 is CASDWTGVNSPLHF. Written as DNA, the CDR3 is TGTGCTAGTGACTGGACAGGGGTTAATTCACCCCTCCACTTT. The full variable domain, in which reference TRBV12-5 and TRBJ1-6 provide the parts outside the CDR3, is DARVTQTPRHKVTEMGQEVTMRCQPILGHNTVFWYRQTMMQGLELLAYFRNRAPLDDSGMPKDRFSAEMPDATLATLKIQPSEPRDSAVYFCASDWTGVNSPLHFGNGTRLTVT.

J is TRBJ2-1 and V is TRBV2; maybe TRBD1 (5 bases). The germline CDR1 and CDR2 sequences are SNHLY and FYNNEI. Deletions cut 7 bases from V and 6 bases from J, with 10 bases between. There are 12 residues in the CDR3. The CDR3 DNA is TGTGCCAGCAACCCCGACAGCAATGAGCAGTTCTTC. This translates into CASNPDSNEQFF.

J is TRBJ1-1 and V is TRBV7-9, with TRBD1 matching 9 bases. V was pared by 7 bases and J by 1 base, with 7 bases of the junction left unmatched. Germline V gene data show CDR1 as SEHNR and CDR2 as FQNEAQ (reference sequence). The CDR3 is 15 residues long. CDR3 coding DNA: TGTGCCAGCAACCTCCCGACAGGGGGGAACACTGAAGCTTTCTTT. Translated: CASNLPTGGNTEAFF.

J is TRBJ2-3 and V is TRBV29-1; the match to TRBD2 covers 7 bases. The CDR3 has 16 amino acids. Germline loops: CDR1 SQVTM, CDR2 ANQGSEA. Losses at the gene ends were 3 bases for V and 2 bases for J; bases not matched to a gene: 11. The CDR3 DNA sequence: TGCAGCGTTGAGAAGTCGCGGGAGCTAATCACAGATACGCAGTATTTT. This encodes CSVEKSRELITDTQYF.

About this clone: This sample also contains other DNA sequences that code for the same CDR3. The rearrangement uses TRBV5-1 and TRBJ1-1, with 9 bases that match TRBD1. Germline CDR1 is SGHRS and CDR2 is YFSETQ. The V and J ends lost 0 bases and 6 bases, in that order; junction bases with no gene match: 3. CDR3 size: 14 residues. This CDR3 reads CASSLGDRVSEAFF. The CDR3 DNA reads as TGCGCCAGCAGCTTGGGGGACAGGGTCTCTGAAGCTTTCTTT.

V gene TRBV12-3 or TRBV12-4 combines with J gene TRBJ1-1, with D possibly matching TRBD1 (5 bases). V was cut by 6 bases and J by 0 bases, with 8 bases left in between. The CDR3 is 13 residues long. This CDR3 reads CASSTTVNTEAFF. CDR3 nucleotides: TGTGCCAGCAGCACGACAGTGAACACTGAAGCTTTCTTT.

The chain uses TRBV19 and TRBJ2-1; weak D call: TRBD2 (5 bases). Looked up from germline, CDR1 is LNHDA and CDR2 is SQIVND (reference sequence). This CDR3 spans 14 amino acids. The V and J ends lost 6 bases and 8 bases respectively, with 17 bases between them. The CDR3 spells CASRSRGDGDEQFF. In nucleotides, the CDR3 is TGTGCCAGTAGGTCTCGGGGAGATGGTGATGAGCAGTTCTTC.

In DNA, the CDR3 is TGTGCCAGCAGCCAATTTGTGTCGACAGACCGCCCGGATAACTATGGCTACACCTTC. Translating it yields CASSQFVSTDRPDNYGYTF. The rearrangement links TRBV16 to TRBJ1-2, with D perhaps matching TRBD1 (5 bases). The CDR3 is made up of 19 amino acids. Germline lookup yields CDR1 KGHSY and CDR2 FQNENV. V lost 1 base and J lost 1, with 22 bases in between.

This chain links TRBV28 with TRBJ1-1, with D perhaps TRBD1 (6 bases). Trimming removed 5 bases at V and 5 bases at J, with 18 bases between. The CDR3 is made up of 15 amino acids. Looked up from germline, CDR1 is MDHEN and CDR2 is SYDVKM. The CDR3 reads CASSRRTGLRTEAFF. The CDR3 region has the DNA TGTGCCAGCAGTAGGAGAACAGGGCTACGGACTGAAGCTTTCTTT.

This chain joins TRBV2 and TRBJ1-5, with a possible D match to TRBD1 (5 bases). Germline CDR1 SNHLY, CDR2 FYNNEI. V lost 3 bases and J lost 2, with 11 bases in between. The CDR3 covers 15 residues. CDR3 sequence reads: CASSDPKQGNQPQHF. Here the CDR3 DNA reads TGTGCCAGCAGTGACCCGAAACAGGGCAATCAGCCCCAGCATTTT. The complete variable domain, with remaining parts taken from reference TRBV2 and TRBJ1-5, reads EPEVTQTPSHQVTQMGQEVILRCVPISNHLYFYWYRQILGQKVEFLVSFYNNEISEKSEIFDDQFSVERPDGSNFTLKIRSTKLEDSAMYFCASSDPKQGNQPQHFGDGTRLSIL.

This rearrangement joins TRBV18 to TRBJ1-2; 7 bases are a match to TRBD1. The CDR3 loop spans 12 amino acids. V lost 6 bases to trimming and J lost 6 bases; unmatched junction nucleotides: 4. Germline loops: CDR1 KGHSH, CDR2 LQKENI. CDR3 sequence: CASSRDSDGYTF. The CDR3 nucleotides are TGTGCCAGCTCCCGGGACAGTGATGGCTACACCTTC. Full variable domain (outside the CDR3, taken from reference TRBV18 and TRBJ1-2): NAGVMQNPRHLVRRRGQEARLRCSPMKGHSHVYWYRQLPEEGLKFMVYLQKENIIDESGMPKERFSAEFPKEGPSILRIQQVVRGDSAAYFCASSRDSDGYTFGSGTRLTVV.

The genes are TRBV4-3 and TRBJ1-5; D might be TRBD1 (5 bases). The ends were cut back, 0 bases at V and 6 bases at J, with 12 bases in the middle. This CDR3 has 15 amino acids. In germline, CDR1 is LGHNA, CDR2 YSLEER. The CDR3 protein is CASSQDKGDFQPQHF. As DNA, the CDR3 is TGCGCCAGCAGCCAAGATAAAGGGGATTTTCAGCCCCAGCATTTT.

The rearrangement uses TRBV24-1 and TRBJ2-1, with 12 bases lining up with TRBD2. There are 17 residues in the CDR3. J gave up 4 bases and V 2 bases, and 5 bases lay outside the gene matches. CDR1 is KGHDR, CDR2 SFDVKD, per germline. Here the CDR3 DNA reads TGTGCCACCAGTGATTCGACTAGCGGGGGCCCTTACAATGAGCAGTTCTTC. It specifies CATSDSTSGGPYNEQFF.

V usage is TRBV2 and J usage is TRBJ1-2; 8 bases match TRBD1. CDR3 length: 19 residues. The trim removed 4 bases at V and 2 bases at J, leaving 18 bases unmatched. Per germline, CDR1 SNHLY and CDR2 FYNNEI. The CDR3 bases are TGTGCCAGCAGTGCCGAATTACTACAGGGGGGAGGTATCAACTATGGCTACACCTTC. Amino acid sequence: CASSAELLQGGGINYGYTF.

This chain joins TRBV5-1 and TRBJ2-1; TRBD1 agrees at 9 bases. This CDR3 contains 16 residues. Germline V gene data show CDR1 as SGHRS and CDR2 as YFSETQ. V lost 5 bases to trimming and J lost 0 bases; unmatched junction nucleotides: 6. The CDR3: CASSDDRGSSYNEQFF. The CDR3 DNA reads as TGCGCCAGCAGTGATGACAGGGGGAGCTCCTACAATGAGCAGTTCTTC.

The chain employs TRBV6-5 and TRBJ1-1, with 8 nucleotides matching TRBD1. This CDR3 spans 13 amino acids. Germline trimming cut 8 bases from V and 5 bases from J; bases unmatched to any gene: 7. Germline V gene lookup returns CDR1 MNHEY and CDR2 SVGAGI. CDR3 coding DNA: TGTGCCAGCCGCGGACAGGGTGGAACTGAAGCTTTCTTT. Its protein is CASRGQGGTEAFF.

The rearrangement uses TRBV19 and TRBJ1-5, with D perhaps matching TRBD1 (5 bases). Germline CDR1 reads LNHDA; CDR2 reads SQIVND (reference sequence). The V and J ends lost 5 bases and 7 bases respectively, with 12 bases between them. This CDR3 is 13 amino acids long. The CDR3, as DNA: TGTGCCAGTAGTGATGCCGGGGGGCAGCCCCAGCATTTT. Protein product: CASSDAGGQPQHF.

The V call is TRBV11-2, the J call TRBJ2-2; 10 bases match TRBD2. The length of the CDR3 is 15 residues. J gave up 3 bases and V 5 bases, and 3 bases lay outside the gene matches. Germline values: CDR1 SGHAT, CDR2 FQNNGV. The CDR3 DNA sequence: TGTGCCAGCAGCCAGCGGGGGGGCTACACCGGGGAGCTGTTTTTT. This sequence encodes CASSQRGGYTGELFF.

The V and J genes are TRBV16 and TRBJ1-5; the D gene is possibly TRBD1 (5 bases). CDR1 and CDR2 from the germline V gene are KGHSY and FQNENV. The length of the CDR3 is 15 residues. V was trimmed by 0 bases and J by 0 bases, leaving 6 bases between them. CDR3 amino acids: CASSQSDISNQPQHF. The CDR3 coding sequence is TGTGCCAGCAGCCAATCGGACATTAGCAATCAGCCCCAGCATTTT. Full variable domain (outside the CDR3, taken from reference TRBV16 and TRBJ1-5): GEEVAQTPKHLVRGEGQKAKLYCAPIKGHSYVFWYQQVLKNEFKFLISFQNENVFDETGMPKERFSAKCLPNSPCSLEIQATKLEDSAVYFCASSQSDISNQPQHFGDGTRLSIL.

This clone was seen a few times. The chain has TRBV4-2 and TRBJ1-5; D ambiguous. Trimming removed 0 bases at V and 5 bases at J, with 8 bases between. This CDR3 contains 14 residues. CDR1 is LGHNA and CDR2 is YNFKEQ in the germline V gene. The CDR3 reads CASSQDGPDQPQHF. The DNA of the CDR3 is TGTGCCAGCAGCCAAGATGGGCCGGATCAGCCCCAGCATTTT.